The clone carrying this TCR beta chain was counted at least ten times. What it recognizes is unknown. Making use of molecular barcodes, quantitative 5'-RACE generated TCR beta libraries. From the 5' RACE reads, TCRdb called clonotypes with MiXCR, one entry per CDR3 protein. The table lists 450,000 or so distinct CDR3 sequences, 25% to 30% of them singletons. The data originate from a study of CD8 T cells in ankylosing spondylitis. Study conclusions and caveats: Matched ankylosing spondylitis synovial fluid reportedly showed significant enrichment of disease-linked clones. A TCR beta motif of roughly eight highly homologous variants appeared characteristic of ankylosing spondylitis blood. Existing reports had already noted some motif variants in reactive arthritis synovial fluid and blood.

The CDR3 runs 13 residues. From germline, CDR1 is SEHNR and CDR2 FQNEAQ (reference sequence). Trimming took off 1 base at V and 5 bases at J, with 8 bases between the two ends. The chain uses TRBV7-9 and TRBJ2-5; perhaps D is TRBD1 or TRBD2 (5 bases each). The specimen sequenced was blood, either unsorted or a sorted T cell fraction (not recorded which). The origin of this receptor is a male donor with ankylosing spondylitis. The CDR3 spells CASSLGGSETQYF. The DNA of the CDR3 is TGTGCCAGCAGCTTAGGGGGGTCGGAGACCCAGTACTTC.